This T cell receptor beta chain was sequenced for a study of control samples from healthy donors and cancer patients. The ends were cut back, 3 bases at V and 0 bases at J, with 15 bases in the middle. Germline CDR1 and CDR2: SGHAT and FQNNGV. This CDR3 has 17 residues. Sequencing used immunoSEQ multiplex PCR; TCRdb keeps in-frame clones, though not all of them. This sample has 25,000 to 30,000 clones, with approximately 85% found just once. This TCR was sampled from a woman aged 55-69 years with head and neck cancer. V usage is TRBV11-2 and J usage is TRBJ1-3, with D possibly matching TRBD1 (6 bases). What was sequenced was PBMCs. The CDR3 region is CASSFNALGGSGNTIYF. DNA of the CDR3: TGTGCCAGCAGCTTCAATGCCCTAGGGGGCTCTGGAAACACCATATATTTT.